Presented here are 4 T cell receptor beta chains from one specimen sequenced in a study of blood T cells in healthy people across ages. Through a sample-barcoded 5' primer and a J-beta primer mix, a second PCR was run for roughly 6 to 12 cycles. One entry per CDR3 protein, called by TCRdb with MiXCR from the 5' RACE reads. This table holds approximately 830,000 distinct CDR3 sequences, around two thirds found once. Sequencing used blood. The source is a man aged 25-45 years in good health.

The J gene is TRBJ2-7, the V gene TRBV28; D not certain. The CDR3 sequence is 11 residues long. The germline gives CDR1 MDHEN, CDR2 SYDVKM. V shed 2 bases and J shed 5 bases, with 4 bases lying between them. The DNA for the CDR3 is TGTGCCAGCAGTTTAATGGACGAGCAGTACTTC. Residues: CASSLMDEQYF.

This clonotype was observed a few times. This chain joins TRBV10-3 and TRBJ2-3; D gene unclear. Germline CDR1 is ENHRY and CDR2 is SYGVKD. The CDR3 runs to 12 residues. V lost 4 bases and J lost 3, with 5 bases in between. CDR3 in DNA: TGTGCCATCAGTGTTGGTACAGATACGCAGTATTTT. Translation: CAISVGTDTQYF.

The V call is TRBV5-1, the J call TRBJ1-2; 8 bases agree with TRBD1. The CDR3 runs 14 residues. Germline lookup yields CDR1 SGHRS and CDR2 YFSETQ. The J segment lost 1 base and the V segment lost 4 bases, leaving 3 bases of the junction unmatched. In DNA, the CDR3 is TGCGCCAGCAGCGGGACAGGTTTTAACTATGGCTACACCTTC. As protein: CASSGTGFNYGYTF.

V usage is TRBV5-1 and J usage is TRBJ2-6; unclear D gene. The germline V gene encodes CDR1 SGHRS and CDR2 YFSETQ. The CDR3 length is 18 residues. With 0 bases removed from V and 0 bases from J, the gap between germline ends came to 13 bases. The CDR3 loop reads CASSLANLAVSGANVLTF. The CDR3 DNA follows: TGCGCCAGCAGCTTGGCCAATTTAGCCGTCTCTGGGGCCAACGTCCTGACTTTC.